This T cell receptor beta chain derives from a study of T cell repertoires in cytomegalovirus infection. The wider study: Signatures in public TCR beta sequences pointed to both CMV infection and matching HLA type.

TCRdb ran MiXCR on the reads and lists one entry per CDR3 protein. Of more than 400,000 distinct CDR3 sequences in the sample, less than 30% were seen once. Notes on the study in general: The response measured ex vivo was dominated by TCR beta clonotypes (HLA-C-restricted and CMV-specific). Identification of carriers of CMV plus the relevant HLA was achieved through cumulative public TCR beta family frequency.

V gave up 2 bases and J gave up 8 bases; unmatched junction bases: 10. The V gene's germline CDR1 is SGHTS and CDR2 YDEGEE. The length of the CDR3 is 15 residues. Turning to this clonotype: Its target is not known.

Input material: PBMCs. The chain joins TRBV5-8 to TRBJ2-1; 7 bases are shared with TRBD1. The receptor's source is a human donor in good health (CMV status not recorded). Some clones in this sample may be carry-over from other donors' samples. The chain's CDR3 is CASSLRGRSGDEQFF. Here the CDR3 DNA reads TGTGCCAGCAGCTTAAGGGGGCGAAGTGGAGATGAGCAGTTCTTC. The full variable domain, its missing parts supplied by reference TRBV5-8 and TRBJ2-1, is EAGVTQSPTHLIKTRGQQATLRCSPISGHTSVYWYQQALGLGLQFLLWYDEGEERNRGNFPPRFSGRQFPNYSSELNVNALELEDSALYLCASSLRGRSGDEQFFGPGTRLTVL.